This T cell receptor (beta chain) was captured in a study of T cells in localized non-small cell lung cancer (dated by TCRdb to about 2020). Background on the whole study: The study analyzed T cell repertoires of 200 to 250 early-stage NSCLC patients, comparing tumors and uninvolved tumor-adjacent lungs. The cohort was made up of hundreds of treatment-naive NSCLC patients whose localized lung tumors had been resected. NSCLC patients had a mean age of roughly 66 years, and around 140 were male and 107 female.

Reading from cysteine to phenylalanine, the CDR3 counts 14 amino acids. The read is trimmed to its CDR3 DNA, 42 bases read in frame from base 1. V is reduced by 6 bases and J by 5 bases, leaving a spacing of 13 bases between them. Per the germline V gene, LGHNT is the CDR1 and FRNRAP is the CDR2. In the case of this clone: It lacks a known antigen. The input lacks base qualities; no much larger clone sits a single base away.

At diagnosis, tumor, uninvolved tumor-adjacent lung and peripheral blood were collected and then preserved as a mix of FFPE and fresh-frozen material. For TCR repertoire profiling, blood samples were analyzed as peripheral blood mononuclear cells. Summary of the overall study and its limitations: A median of roughly 60 of the top 100 tumor clones were detected in paired uninvolved adjacent lung, and some 29 of these tumor clones were also found among the top 100 clones of the paired uninvolved adjacent lung. Because multi-region sequencing of the tumors was not done, intratumor heterogeneity could not be ruled out. Uninvolved tumor-adjacent lung showed the highest T cell clonality, higher than tumor, which suggests more focused antigenic responses in the adjacent lung. Because the study design was exploratory, TCR variables were selected using unadjusted p-values without false-discovery rate correction. Higher T cell density in blood was associated with longer overall survival, whereas higher clonality in adjacent lung was associated with shorter survival.

The immunoSEQ Assay was used to sequence TCR beta CDR3 regions from DNA. In the paper's pipeline: To compute T cell density, TCR beta template counts were normalized to usable DNA, which was estimated by amplifying housekeeping genes. The preseqR package was used to estimate richness by extrapolating to 400,000 templates for PBMC samples and to 120,000 templates for tissue samples. Clonality was taken to be one minus Pielou's evenness. Tissue-enriched TCRs were identified by differential abundance testing using productive amino-acid clonotypes, minimum total count 5 and alpha 0.1. Repertoire overlap between compartments was quantified with the Jaccard Index and Morisita Overlap Index. GLIPH grouped TCR beta CDR3s together with public tetramer-defined viral CDR3s, and a viral motif had to include at least three viral sequences and show V-gene enrichment. Imported from immuneACCESS, the table was reduced by TCRdb to in-frame sequences with V and J called. These copies leave out some clones; in studies compared against another copy, an unresolved V gene accounts for under half, and the cause of the remainder is not known. V, J and clone size were drawn from that table, and D and trimming were deduced from the DNA. The sample includes some 24,000 clones, with roughly 90% observed a single time. The top ten clonotypes cover approximately 14% of the sample.

This clonotype was sampled from a man aged 40 to 75 with stage III squamous cell lung carcinoma. This specimen consisted of peripheral blood, obtained before any cancer treatment. The sequence links TRBV12-5 to TRBJ1-4, and the D gene may be TRBD1, 5 bases matching. The CDR3 sequence is CASGRKGSNEKLFF. In nucleotide form, the sequence is TGTGCTAGTGGCAGGAAGGGGTCAAATGAAAAACTGTTTTTT.